A selection of T cell receptor beta chains follows, all from one sample in a study of T-cell reconstitution after alpha-beta-depleted transplantation in children. TCRdb itself ran the PCR reads through MiXCR, one entry per CDR3 protein. The table lists some 600,000 distinct CDR3 sequences, 10% to 15% of them singletons. The sample here was PBMCs, mostly from graft donor cells, taken 360 days after TCRalphabeta/CD19-depleted stem cell transplant. Receptors originate from a male patient between 5 and 17 years old who had a stem cell transplant for acute myeloid leukemia, so the T cells may come from the graft donor. The CDR3 runs from the conserved cysteine through the conserved F or W.

v_gene: TRBV20-1; j_gene: TRBJ2-7; CDR3aa: CSALTTGTSGIRTYEQYF
v_gene: TRBV11-2; j_gene: TRBJ2-7; CDR3aa: CASSGTGFYEQYF
v_gene: TRBV11-2; j_gene: TRBJ2-5; CDR3aa: CASSGGTGGRLAGGQETQYF
v_gene: TRBV20-1; j_gene: TRBJ2-3; CDR3aa: CSATPPGGVSLYTQYF
v_gene: TRBV4-2; j_gene: TRBJ2-2; CDR3aa: CASSRDGRQHYPFTVNTGELFF
v_gene: TRBV20-1; j_gene: TRBJ2-1; CDR3aa: CSARETSRPWNEQFF
v_gene: TRBV9; j_gene: TRBJ2-7; CDR3aa: CASSVGGWDEQYF
v_gene: TRBV12-3/TRBV12-4; j_gene: TRBJ2-7; CDR3aa: CASSSSDREGEQYF
v_gene: TRBV30; j_gene: TRBJ2-7; CDR3aa: CAWSRDGYEQYF
v_gene: TRBV12-3/TRBV12-4; j_gene: TRBJ2-1; CDR3aa: CASSRRGFISNEQFF
v_gene: TRBV7-8; j_gene: TRBJ2-2; CDR3aa: CASSSGGLAVSNTGELFF
v_gene: TRBV29-1; j_gene: TRBJ2-5; CDR3aa: CSVEDRAPEAQYF
v_gene: TRBV6-2/TRBV6-3; j_gene: TRBJ2-2; CDR3aa: CASSYLGILNTGELFF
v_gene: TRBV27; j_gene: TRBJ2-3; CDR3aa: CASSLGASTDTQYF
v_gene: TRBV12-3/TRBV12-4; j_gene: TRBJ2-7; CDR3aa: CASSLWAGLVFYEQYF
v_gene: TRBV29-1; j_gene: TRBJ2-4; CDR3aa: CSVESLAKNIQYF
v_gene: TRBV20-1; j_gene: TRBJ2-3; CDR3aa: CSAGPGTSVRGADTQYF
v_gene: TRBV3-1; j_gene: TRBJ2-3; CDR3aa: CASSRSLGVGLAGDTQYF
v_gene: TRBV21-1; j_gene: TRBJ2-3; CDR3aa: CASGDTQYF
v_gene: TRBV28; j_gene: TRBJ1-1; CDR3aa: CASSPLEGPFF
v_gene: TRBV6-1; j_gene: TRBJ2-7; CDR3aa: CASSPIGTSDDEQYF
v_gene: TRBV27; j_gene: TRBJ2-3; CDR3aa: CASSFNSGMGGTDTQYF
v_gene: TRBV4-3; j_gene: TRBJ1-1; CDR3aa: CASSQDLGVMNTEAFF
v_gene: TRBV7-2; j_gene: TRBJ2-2; CDR3aa: CASSSSGFLQGRELFF
v_gene: TRBV20-1; j_gene: TRBJ1-4; CDR3aa: CSARGPGQHNEKLFF
v_gene: TRBV11-2; j_gene: TRBJ2-7; CDR3aa: CASRRVRVAEQYF
v_gene: TRBV21-1; j_gene: TRBJ2-7; CDR3aa: CANFSIRGDAYEQYF
v_gene: TRBV18; j_gene: TRBJ1-5; CDR3aa: CASSQKQGRDQPQHF
v_gene: TRBV12-3/TRBV12-4; j_gene: TRBJ1-5; CDR3aa: CASSSPRDRGHDQPQHF
v_gene: TRBV19; j_gene: TRBJ2-7; CDR3aa: CASSIGSVGQRYEQYF
v_gene: TRBV30; j_gene: TRBJ2-4; CDR3aa: CAWSPQGLGDIQYF
v_gene: TRBV9; j_gene: TRBJ2-1; CDR3aa: CASSPEVLTRGDEQFF
v_gene: TRBV11-1; j_gene: TRBJ2-1; CDR3aa: CASSLEAGRKNEQFF
v_gene: TRBV5-1; j_gene: TRBJ2-7; CDR3aa: CASSLDGTGAYEQYF
v_gene: TRBV7-6; j_gene: TRBJ2-1; CDR3aa: CASSLAGGLDEQFF
v_gene: TRBV10-3; j_gene: TRBJ2-1; CDR3aa: CAISDYVGLALEQFF
v_gene: TRBV15; j_gene: TRBJ2-4; CDR3aa: CATSPPPGPPLFSPGGYQYF
v_gene: TRBV19; j_gene: TRBJ2-2; CDR3aa: CASRGPGLPRAGELFF
v_gene: TRBV10-3; j_gene: TRBJ2-1; CDR3aa: CAIRRLAGDYNEQFF
v_gene: TRBV6-1; j_gene: TRBJ2-1; CDR3aa: CASSQDRNSYNEQFF
v_gene: TRBV9; j_gene: TRBJ2-1; CDR3aa: CASSPLEASGYNEQFF
v_gene: TRBV20-1; j_gene: TRBJ2-1; CDR3aa: CSASQGAGLDNEQFF
v_gene: TRBV12-3/TRBV12-4; j_gene: TRBJ2-5; CDR3aa: CASRAGTGSAAQYF
v_gene: TRBV18; j_gene: TRBJ2-1; CDR3aa: CASSPREGFNEQFF
v_gene: TRBV7-3; j_gene: TRBJ2-1; CDR3aa: CASSFSGLSYNEQFF